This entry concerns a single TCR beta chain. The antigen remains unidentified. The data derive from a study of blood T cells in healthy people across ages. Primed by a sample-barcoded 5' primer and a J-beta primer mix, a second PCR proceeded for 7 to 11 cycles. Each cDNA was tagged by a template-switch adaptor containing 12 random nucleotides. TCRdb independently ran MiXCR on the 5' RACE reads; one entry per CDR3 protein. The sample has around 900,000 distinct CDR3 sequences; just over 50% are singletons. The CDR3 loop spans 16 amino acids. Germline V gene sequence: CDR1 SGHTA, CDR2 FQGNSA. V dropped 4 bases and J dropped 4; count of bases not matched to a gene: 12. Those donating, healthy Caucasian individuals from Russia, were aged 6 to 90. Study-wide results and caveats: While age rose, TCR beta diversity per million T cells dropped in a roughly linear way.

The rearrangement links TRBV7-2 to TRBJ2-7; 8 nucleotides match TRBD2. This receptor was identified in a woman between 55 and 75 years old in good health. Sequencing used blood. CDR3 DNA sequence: TGTGCCAGCAGCTCCTCGTGGGTCGGCGGGAGGTACGAGCAGTACTTC. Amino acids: CASSSSWVGGRYEQYF.